These 18 T cell receptor beta chains share one sample of origin, sequenced in a study of T cells after yellow fever vaccination (dated by TCRdb to about 2019). The treatment or condition label on this specimen signifies: live attenuated yellow fever vaccine strain. Receptor amplification or capture employed 5' RACE. TCRdb shows the sequencer as Illumina HiSeq 2500. In TCRdb, the public reads were trimmed at Q25 with fastp and aligned with MiXCR, with productive beta chains retained. Merged by CDR3 protein, the rows form single entries marked with the most common genes and DNA. Across this sample there are hundreds of thousands of distinct CDR3 sequences, with over 9% seen only once. Jointly, the top ten make up 15% of the sample. Specimen: PBMCs, collected on the day of the yellow fever booster vaccination. These receptors all come from a man aged 25-40 years who received the YFV17D yellow fever vaccine.

The chain carries TRBV9 and TRBJ2-1; 10 bases are a match to TRBD2. The germline V gene has CDR1 SGDLS and CDR2 YYNGEE. Trimming cost V 4 bases and J 9 bases; bases outside gene matches: 7. The CDR3 length is 14 residues. The chain's CDR3 is CASSPSGRAFEQFF. The DNA of the CDR3 is TGTGCCAGCAGCCCCAGCGGGAGGGCCTTTGAGCAGTTCTTC. Combining the CDR3 with reference TRBV9 and TRBJ2-1 gives the whole variable domain DSGVTQTPKHLITATGQRVTLRCSPRSGDLSVYWYQQSLDQGLQFLIQYYNGEERAKGNILERFSAQQFPDLHSELNLSSLELGDSALYFCASSPSGRAFEQFFGPGTRLTVL.

The CDR3 is CASSLSATSYEQYF. In DNA form, the CDR3 reads TGTGCCAGCAGTTTATCGGCCACCTCCTACGAGCAGTACTTC. The V gene is TRBV12-3 or TRBV12-4, the J gene TRBJ2-7; D unresolved. Trimming shortened V by 2 bases and J by 0 bases, and 8 bases separated the two germline ends. The length of the CDR3 is 14 residues.

In its sample, this clonotype was seen a few times. This rearrangement joins TRBV6-5 to TRBJ2-7, with D uncertain. The germline CDR1 and CDR2 sequences are MNHEY and SVGAGI. This CDR3 is 15 amino acids long. Between the trimmed V and J ends, which lost 2 bases and 2 bases, there was a span of 13 bases. The chain's CDR3 is CASSYGLPHTYEQYF. The CDR3 DNA reads TGTGCCAGCAGTTACGGGTTACCACATACCTACGAGCAGTACTTC.

There are a few counts of this clonotype. The rearrangement links TRBV29-1 to TRBJ1-2, with 10 positions matching TRBD1. CDR3 length: 17 amino acids. Unmatched junction bases numbered 11, after V lost 2 bases and J lost 2 bases. Per the germline V gene, CDR1 is SQVTM and CDR2 is ANQGSEA. The CDR3 DNA follows: TGCAGCGTTGAAACTTCGGGACAGGGGCCAATGAACTATGGCTACACCTTC. Translation: CSVETSGQGPMNYGYTF.

To note about this clonotype: One end of the junction varies from germline; a read error may be responsible. The chain joins TRBV7-2 to TRBJ2-1; D not certain. Germline assignment: CDR1 SGHTA and CDR2 FQGNSA. This CDR3 comprises 13 residues. As DNA, the CDR3 is TGTGCCGAGTCTCTTCCCCCCTACAATGAGCAGCTCTTC. It yields the protein CAESLPPYNEQLF.

In this sample, this clonotype turned up a few times. The chain carries TRBV28 and TRBJ2-7; TRBD2 agrees at 8 bases. Germline values: CDR1 MDHEN, CDR2 SYDVKM. With 6 bases clipped from V and 0 bases from J, the junction kept 7 bases outside the gene matches. The CDR3 covers 15 residues. The DNA of the CDR3 is TGTGCCAGCAGCATTAGCGGGACAACCTCCTACGAGCAGTACTTC. Protein: CASSISGTTSYEQYF.

The J gene is TRBJ2-5, the V gene TRBV3-1; TRBD2 matches at 14 bases. Germline V lookup: CDR1 LGHDT, CDR2 YNNKEL (reference sequence). The V gene end was trimmed by 3 bases and the J gene end by 4 bases; junction bases not matched to a gene: 4. This CDR3 has 16 residues. CDR3 residues: CASSHRTSGRRETQYF. The CDR3 DNA sequence: TGTGCCAGCAGCCACCGGACTAGCGGGAGGAGAGAGACCCAGTACTTC.

V gene TRBV20-1 combines with J gene TRBJ2-1; TRBD1 agrees at 10 bases. The V gene's germline CDR1 is DFQATT and CDR2 SNEGSKA (reference sequence). The CDR3 covers 14 residues. V gave up 1 base and J gave up 3 bases; unmatched junction bases: 0. The CDR3 nucleotides are TGCAGTGCTAGAGGGACAGGGGGCTACAATGAGCAGTTCTTC. Its translation is CSARGTGGYNEQFF.

This clonotype came up once. J is TRBJ1-2 and V is TRBV7-9; D ambiguous. The V end lost 0 bases, the J end lost 7 bases, and 6 bases lay between the germline ends. From germline, CDR1 is SEHNR and CDR2 FQNEAQ (reference sequence). This CDR3 has 12 amino acids. The CDR3 nucleotides are TGTGCCAGCAGCTTAGCGCAACGTGGCTACACCTTC. Translating it yields CASSLAQRGYTF.

This clonotype turned up a few times. The chain employs TRBV14 and TRBJ1-1, with TRBD1 matching over 11 bases. Germline values: CDR1 SGHDN, CDR2 FVKESK. This CDR3 spans 13 amino acids. Unmatched junction bases numbered 3, after V lost 3 bases and J lost 9 bases. The CDR3 loop reads CASSHGQGAKAFF. The CDR3 coding sequence is TGTGCCAGCAGCCACGGACAGGGGGCGAAAGCTTTCTTT.

The chain has TRBV5-4 and TRBJ2-5; 8 bases fit TRBD2. The CDR3 runs to 14 residues. The V segment lost 2 bases and the J segment 5 bases; nucleotides outside the gene matches: 5. CDR1 SGHNT and CDR2 YYREEE come from the germline V gene (reference sequence). As DNA, the CDR3 is TGTGCCAGCAGCTTCCCCGGGACTAGGGAGACCCAGTACTTC. Its protein is CASSFPGTRETQYF.

The chain recombines TRBV20-1 with TRBJ2-7, with 9 bases matching TRBD1. This CDR3 spans 14 amino acids. Trimming removed 4 bases from V and 1 base from J; junction bases left unmatched: 5. The germline gives CDR1 DFQATT, CDR2 SNEGSKA (reference sequence). Here the CDR3 DNA reads TGCAGTGCTATTAGGGACAGGGATTCCTACGAGCAGTACTTC. Translated: CSAIRDRDSYEQYF.

This clonotype was recorded a few times. The rearrangement uses TRBV29-1 and TRBJ2-1; TRBD2 agrees at 11 bases. CDR3 size: 17 residues. CDR1 is SQVTM and CDR2 is ANQGSEA in the germline V gene. The trim removed 5 bases at V and 1 base at J, leaving 10 bases unmatched. This chain's CDR3 is CSVSGTSGSLSYNEQFF. The CDR3 DNA reads TGCAGCGTTAGCGGGACTAGCGGATCACTTTCCTACAATGAGCAGTTCTTC.

This clonotype was seen repeatedly, ten times or more. The chain employs TRBV18 and TRBJ1-3; D might be TRBD1 (5 bases). Germline assignment: CDR1 KGHSH and CDR2 LQKENI. The germline V and J ends were trimmed by 3 bases and 6 bases, with 12 bases remaining between them. The CDR3 covers 14 residues. The CDR3 DNA reads TGTGCCAGCTCACCTTCGGGGGGATTAAACACCATATATTTT. Amino acids: CASSPSGGLNTIYF.

This clonotype was detected only a few times. The chain couples TRBV7-2 to TRBJ2-7; D ambiguous. The germline V gene encodes CDR1 SGHTA and CDR2 FQGNSA. Trimming removed 2 bases at V and 4 bases at J, with 9 bases between. This CDR3 is 13 amino acids long. CDR3 nucleotides: TGTGCCAGCAGCTTAAAAAGTACGTACGAGCAGTACTTC. Its translation is CASSLKSTYEQYF.

This clonotype was observed a few times. This may be a read error, as it is one base from a much larger clone. The chain is built from TRBV14 and TRBJ2-5; no reliable D call. This CDR3 contains 11 residues. V gave up 2 bases and J gave up 3 bases, with 1 base separating them. Germline CDR1 and CDR2: SGHDN and FVKESK. The CDR3 DNA follows: TGTGCCAGCAGCCAAAAAGAGACCCAGTACTTC. Protein product: CASSQKETQYF.

This clonotype was recorded a few times. V is TRBV7-2 and J is TRBJ2-1; TRBD1 might be the D (5 bases). The CDR3 runs 12 residues. The V end lost 5 bases, the J end lost 11 bases, and 13 bases lay between the germline ends. CDR1 is SGHTA, CDR2 FQGNSA, per germline. This chain's CDR3 is CASSLDSYKQFF. The DNA for the CDR3 is TGTGCCAGCAGCCTAGACAGTTATAAGCAGTTCTTC.

This clonotype has a handful of counts. The V gene is TRBV19, the J gene TRBJ1-1; TRBD1 might be the D (5 bases). The CDR3 loop spans 14 amino acids. V was cut by 3 bases and J by 5 bases, with 13 bases left in between. Germline CDR1 is LNHDA and CDR2 is SQIVND (reference sequence). This CDR3 reads CASSMGDGWTEAFF. CDR3 DNA: TGTGCCAGTAGTATGGGGGACGGGTGGACTGAAGCTTTCTTT.